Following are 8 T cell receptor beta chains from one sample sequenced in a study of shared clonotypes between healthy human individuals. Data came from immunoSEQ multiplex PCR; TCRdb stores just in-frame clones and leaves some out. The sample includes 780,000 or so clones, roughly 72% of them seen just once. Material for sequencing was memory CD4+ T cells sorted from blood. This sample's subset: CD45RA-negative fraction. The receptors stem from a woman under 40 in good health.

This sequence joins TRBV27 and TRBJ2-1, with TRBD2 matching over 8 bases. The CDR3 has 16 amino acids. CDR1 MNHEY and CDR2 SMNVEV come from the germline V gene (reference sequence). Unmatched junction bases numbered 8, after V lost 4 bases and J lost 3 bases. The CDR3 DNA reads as TGTGCCAGCAGTTCCCTTAGCGGGATCATCTACAATGAGCAGTTCTTC. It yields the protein CASSSLSGIIYNEQFF.

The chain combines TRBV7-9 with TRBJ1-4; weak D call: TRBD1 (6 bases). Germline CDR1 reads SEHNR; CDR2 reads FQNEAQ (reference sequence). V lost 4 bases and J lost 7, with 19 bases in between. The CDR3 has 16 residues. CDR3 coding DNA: TGTGCCAGCAGCTGGGGGGCCCAGGGCTTAGGTGAAAAACTGTTTTTT. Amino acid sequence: CASSWGAQGLGEKLFF.

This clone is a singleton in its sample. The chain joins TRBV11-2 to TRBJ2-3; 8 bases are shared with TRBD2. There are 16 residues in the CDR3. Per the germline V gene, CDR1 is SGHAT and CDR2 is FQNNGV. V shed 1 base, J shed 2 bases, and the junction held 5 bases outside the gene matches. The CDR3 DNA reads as TGTGCCAGCAGCTTAGTCGGGACTAGACCCACAGATACGCAGTATTTT. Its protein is CASSLVGTRPTDTQYF.

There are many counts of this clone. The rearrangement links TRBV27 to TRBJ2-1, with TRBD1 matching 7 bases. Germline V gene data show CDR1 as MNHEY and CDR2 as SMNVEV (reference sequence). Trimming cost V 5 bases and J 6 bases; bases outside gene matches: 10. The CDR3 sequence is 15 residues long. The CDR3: CASSPRGQKLNEQFF. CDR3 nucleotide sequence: TGTGCCAGCAGTCCCCGGGGACAGAAACTCAATGAGCAGTTCTTC.

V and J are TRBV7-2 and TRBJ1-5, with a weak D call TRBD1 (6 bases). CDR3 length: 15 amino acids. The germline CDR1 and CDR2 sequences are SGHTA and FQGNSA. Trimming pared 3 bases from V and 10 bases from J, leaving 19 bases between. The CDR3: CASSFLEGTISPQHF. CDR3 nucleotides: TGTGCCAGCAGCTTTTTGGAGGGGACAATCAGCCCCCAGCATTTT.

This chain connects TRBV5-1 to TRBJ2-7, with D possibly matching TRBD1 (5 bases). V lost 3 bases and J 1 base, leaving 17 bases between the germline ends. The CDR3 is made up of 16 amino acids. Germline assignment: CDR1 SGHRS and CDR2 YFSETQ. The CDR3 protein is CASSSRGPGKSYEQYF. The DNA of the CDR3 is TGCGCCAGCAGCTCCCGTGGGCCAGGGAAGTCCTACGAGCAGTACTTC.

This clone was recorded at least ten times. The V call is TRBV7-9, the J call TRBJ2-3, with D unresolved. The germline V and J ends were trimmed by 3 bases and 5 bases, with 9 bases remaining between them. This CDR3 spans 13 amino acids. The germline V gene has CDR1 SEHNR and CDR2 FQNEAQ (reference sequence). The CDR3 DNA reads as TGTGCCAGCAGCTTTACGGTTGGAGATACGCAGTATTTT. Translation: CASSFTVGDTQYF.

Written as DNA, the CDR3 is TGTGCCAGCAGTGAATTTCTAGCGGGAGGTCTCTACAATGAGCAGTTCTTC. Translation gives CASSEFLAGGLYNEQFF. The V gene is TRBV6-1, the J gene TRBJ2-1; 11 bases match TRBD2. This CDR3 spans 17 amino acids. Germline trimming cut 2 bases from V and 3 bases from J; bases unmatched to any gene: 6. Germline CDR1 and CDR2: MNHNS and SASEGT.